This section outlines one T cell receptor beta chain sequence together with its context. Its antigen is unknown. The junction and the germline gene differ at one end; a read error may be behind it. Other DNA sequences in the sample encode the same CDR3. PCR amplification relied on 60 Vbeta primers (plus 13 Jbeta primers). Only in-frame clones appear in the TCRdb table, and some are missing; sequencing was by immunoSEQ multiplex PCR. The profile shows around 200,000 clones, approximately 70% of them singletons. This sample was included in a study of cytomegalovirus exposure and HLA in healthy donors. Study overall: Samples from HLA-typed donors yielded about 85 million unique TCRs in an early data release.

Study-level results: Overall, some 160 TCR beta chains were annotated as cytomegalovirus-associated.

The germline CDR1 and CDR2 sequences are SGHVS and FQNEAQ. The CDR3 consists of 14 residues. The sequence was collected from a man aged 35-49 years in good health and CMV-seropositive. Sequences were obtained from PBMCs. The chain joins TRBV7-8 to TRBJ1-6, with D tentatively TRBD1 (6 bases). The CDR3 sequence is CASSSDRRNSPLHF. CDR3 bases: TGTGCCAGCAGCTCCGACAGGCGTAATTCCCCCCTCCACTTT. The full variable domain, rest sourced from reference TRBV7-8 and TRBJ1-6, is GAGVSQSPRYKVAKRGQDVALRCDPISGHVSLFWYQQALGQGPEFLTYFQNEAQLDKSGLPSDRFFAERPEGSVSTLKIQRTQQEDSAVYLCASSSDRRNSPLHFGNGTRLTVT.